This T cell receptor (beta chain) came from a study of T cell changes during pregnancy in multiple sclerosis. V lost 7 bases and J 6 bases, leaving 15 bases between the germline ends. This CDR3 has 14 amino acids. CDR1 is SNHLY, CDR2 FYNNEI, per germline. Sequencing was performed with immunoSEQ multiplex PCR; in TCRdb, only in-frame clones are kept and a portion is missing. The repertoire holds fewer than 100,000 clones, approximately 91% seen once, with less than 2.5% in the top ten. The TCR originated in a female donor with multiple sclerosis, enrolled in a pregnancy study. This specimen consisted of peripheral blood, obtained before pregnancy. V usage is TRBV2 and J usage is TRBJ2-2; D might be TRBD2 (7 bases). The chain's CDR3 is CASNRGGGAGELFF. The CDR3 nucleotides are TGTGCCAGCAATAGGGGAGGGGGAGCCGGGGAGCTGTTTTTT.